This TCR beta chain was recorded in a study of cytomegalovirus exposure and HLA in healthy donors. This CDR3 region has 14 residues. Trimming cost V 5 bases and J 5 bases, with 15 bases left between them. Germline V gene sequence: CDR1 MRHNA, CDR2 SNTAGT. General study findings and limits: HLA alleles were associated with fewer than 20,000 TCR beta sequences in a later analysis at 0.05 false discovery rate.

Notes on this clone: Its specificity is unknown.

Primers for the PCR totalled 60 Vbeta and 13 Jbeta. The table came from immunoSEQ multiplex PCR; TCRdb's copy has only in-frame clones and leaves some out. The table lists roughly 120,000 clones, around 78% of them singletons. The sequence derives from a man in his sixties in good health and CMV-seropositive. The specimen was PBMCs. The V gene is TRBV6-4, the J gene TRBJ1-1; tentative D call: TRBD1 (5 bases). The DNA for the CDR3 is TGTGCCAGCAGTCCCCAGGGCGCTGAGACTGAAGCTTTCTTT. The encoded protein is CASSPQGAETEAFF.